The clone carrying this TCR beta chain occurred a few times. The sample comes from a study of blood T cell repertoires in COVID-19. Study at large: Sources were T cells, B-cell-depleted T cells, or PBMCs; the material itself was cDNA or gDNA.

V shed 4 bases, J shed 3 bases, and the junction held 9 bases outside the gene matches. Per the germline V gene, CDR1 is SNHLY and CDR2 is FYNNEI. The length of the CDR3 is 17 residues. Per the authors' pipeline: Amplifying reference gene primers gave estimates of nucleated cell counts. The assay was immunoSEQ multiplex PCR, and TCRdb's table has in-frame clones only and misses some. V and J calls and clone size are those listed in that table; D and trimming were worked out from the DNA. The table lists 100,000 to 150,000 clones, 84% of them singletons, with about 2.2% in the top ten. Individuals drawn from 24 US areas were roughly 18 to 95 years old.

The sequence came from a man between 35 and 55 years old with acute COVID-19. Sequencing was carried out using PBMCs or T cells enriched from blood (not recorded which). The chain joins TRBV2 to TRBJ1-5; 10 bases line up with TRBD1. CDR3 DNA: TGTGCCAGCAGTGTAGGAGGGACAGGGGCTTTCAATCAGCCCCAGCATTTT. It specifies CASSVGGTGAFNQPQHF.